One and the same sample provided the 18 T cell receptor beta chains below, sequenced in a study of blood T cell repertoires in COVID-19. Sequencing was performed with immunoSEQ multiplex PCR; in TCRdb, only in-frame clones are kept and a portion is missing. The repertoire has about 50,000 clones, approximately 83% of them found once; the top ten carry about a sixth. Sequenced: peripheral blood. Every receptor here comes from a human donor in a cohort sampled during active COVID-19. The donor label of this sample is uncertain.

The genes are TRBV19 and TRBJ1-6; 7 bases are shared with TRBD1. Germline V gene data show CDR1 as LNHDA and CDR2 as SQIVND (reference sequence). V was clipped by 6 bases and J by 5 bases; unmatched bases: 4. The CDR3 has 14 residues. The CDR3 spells CASSGGQNNSPLHF. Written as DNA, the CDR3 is TGTGCCAGTAGCGGGGGACAGAATAATTCACCCCTCCACTTT.

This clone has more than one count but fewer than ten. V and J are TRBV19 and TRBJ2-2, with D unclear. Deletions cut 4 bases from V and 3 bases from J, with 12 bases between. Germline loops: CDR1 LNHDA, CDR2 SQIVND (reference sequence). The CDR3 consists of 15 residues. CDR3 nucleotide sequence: TGTGCCAGTAGTACCATTTCTACGGACACCGGGGAGCTGTTTTTT. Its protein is CASSTISTDTGELFF.

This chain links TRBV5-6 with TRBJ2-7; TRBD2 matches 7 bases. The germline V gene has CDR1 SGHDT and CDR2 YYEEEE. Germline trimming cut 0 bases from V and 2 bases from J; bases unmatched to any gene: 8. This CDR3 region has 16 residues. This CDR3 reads CASSLVASGITYEQYF. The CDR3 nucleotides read TGTGCCAGCAGCTTGGTCGCTAGCGGCATTACCTACGAGCAGTACTTC.

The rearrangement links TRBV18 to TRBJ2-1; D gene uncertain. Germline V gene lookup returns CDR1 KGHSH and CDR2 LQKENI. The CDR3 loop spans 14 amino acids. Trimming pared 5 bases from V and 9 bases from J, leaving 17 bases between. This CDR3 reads CASSADRSRGEQFF. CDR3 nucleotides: TGTGCCAGCTCAGCCGATCGTTCGAGAGGTGAGCAGTTCTTC.

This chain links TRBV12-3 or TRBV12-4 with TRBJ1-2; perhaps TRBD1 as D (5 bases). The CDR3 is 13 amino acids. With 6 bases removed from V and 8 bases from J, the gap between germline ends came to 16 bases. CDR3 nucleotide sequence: TGTGCCAGCAGCTCTGACAGTAGGTCAGGCTACACCTTC. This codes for CASSSDSRSGYTF.

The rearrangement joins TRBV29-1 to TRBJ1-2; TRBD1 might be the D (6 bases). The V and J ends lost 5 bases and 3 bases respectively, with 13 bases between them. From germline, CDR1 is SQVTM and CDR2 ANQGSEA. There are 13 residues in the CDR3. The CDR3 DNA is TGCAGCGTTAAGGACAGTTCGTACTATGGCTACACCTTC. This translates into CSVKDSSYYGYTF.

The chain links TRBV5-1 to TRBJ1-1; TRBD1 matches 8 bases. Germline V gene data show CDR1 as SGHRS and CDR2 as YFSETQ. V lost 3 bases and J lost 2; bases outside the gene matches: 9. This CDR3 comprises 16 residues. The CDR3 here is CASSYLSDRGNTEAFF. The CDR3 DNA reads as TGCGCCAGCAGCTACCTATCTGACAGGGGAAACACTGAAGCTTTCTTT. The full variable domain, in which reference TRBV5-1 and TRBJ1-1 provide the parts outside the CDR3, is KAGVTQTPRYLIKTRGQQVTLSCSPISGHRSVSWYQQTPGQGLQFLFEYFSETQRNKGNFPGRFSGRQFSNSRSEMNVSTLELGDSALYLCASSYLSDRGNTEAFFGQGTRLTVV.

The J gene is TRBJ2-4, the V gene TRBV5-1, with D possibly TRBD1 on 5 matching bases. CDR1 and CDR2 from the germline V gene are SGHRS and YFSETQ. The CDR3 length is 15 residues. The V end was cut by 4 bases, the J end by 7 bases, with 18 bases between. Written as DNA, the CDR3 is TGCGCCAGCAGCGTGGAAGGGGCCCACGGGAACATTCAGTACTTC. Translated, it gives CASSVEGAHGNIQYF.

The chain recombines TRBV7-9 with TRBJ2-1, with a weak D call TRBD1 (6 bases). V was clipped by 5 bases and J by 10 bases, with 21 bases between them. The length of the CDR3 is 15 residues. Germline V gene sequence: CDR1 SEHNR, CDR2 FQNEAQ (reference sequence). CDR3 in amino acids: CASSHQLDRSREQFF. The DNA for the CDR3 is TGTGCCAGCAGCCATCAGCTAGACAGGTCTCGCGAGCAGTTCTTC.

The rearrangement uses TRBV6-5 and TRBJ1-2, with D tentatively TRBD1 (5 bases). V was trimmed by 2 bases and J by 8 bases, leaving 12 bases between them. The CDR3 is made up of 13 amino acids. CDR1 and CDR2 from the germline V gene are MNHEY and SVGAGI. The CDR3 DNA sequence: TGTGCCAGCAGTTACGGGGGGTCGGGAGGCTACACCTTC. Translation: CASSYGGSGGYTF.

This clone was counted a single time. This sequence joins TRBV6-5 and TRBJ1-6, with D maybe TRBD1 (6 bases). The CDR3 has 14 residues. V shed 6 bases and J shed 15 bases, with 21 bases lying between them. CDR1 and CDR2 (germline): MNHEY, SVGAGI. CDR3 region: CASSSGGSSVVLHF. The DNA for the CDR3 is TGTGCCAGCAGCAGCGGGGGCTCCAGTGTAGTCCTCCACTTT.

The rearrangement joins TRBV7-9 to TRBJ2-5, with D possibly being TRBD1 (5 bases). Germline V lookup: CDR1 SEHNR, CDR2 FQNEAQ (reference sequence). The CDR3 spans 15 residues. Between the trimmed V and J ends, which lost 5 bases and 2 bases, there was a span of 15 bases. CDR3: CASSIDSNFQETQYF. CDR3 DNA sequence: TGTGCCAGCAGCATCGACAGCAACTTTCAAGAGACCCAGTACTTC.

CDR3 nucleotide sequence: TGTGCCAGCGTCGTGGCAGGGAAGGGCGAGCAGTACTTC. Encoded protein: CASVVAGKGEQYF. V is TRBV28 and J is TRBJ2-7, with TRBD1 as a possible D gene (5 bases). Germline V gene sequence: CDR1 MDHEN, CDR2 SYDVKM. Trimming removed 8 bases from V and 6 bases from J, with 17 bases in between. The CDR3 loop spans 13 amino acids.

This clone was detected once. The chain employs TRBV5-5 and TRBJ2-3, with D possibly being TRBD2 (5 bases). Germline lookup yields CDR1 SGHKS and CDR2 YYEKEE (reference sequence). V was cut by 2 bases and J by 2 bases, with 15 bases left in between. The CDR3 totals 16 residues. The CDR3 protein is CASSLIPSGPTDTQYF. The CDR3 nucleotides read TGTGCCAGCAGCTTAATACCCAGCGGTCCCACAGATACGCAGTATTTT.

The CDR3 coding sequence is TGCGCCAGCAGTGAGACGGGGGGTTCCTACGAGCAGTACTTC. This codes for CASSETGGSYEQYF. This chain links TRBV4-1 with TRBJ2-7, with TRBD2 identical over 7 bases. After removal of 6 bases from V and 1 base from J, the junction contained 6 bases not matched to a gene. Germline CDR1 is MGHRA and CDR2 is YSYEKL. The CDR3 is 14 residues long.

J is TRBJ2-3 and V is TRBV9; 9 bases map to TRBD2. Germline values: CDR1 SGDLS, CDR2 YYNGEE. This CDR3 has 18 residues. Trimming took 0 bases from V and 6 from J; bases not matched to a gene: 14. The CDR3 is CASSVATVRTSVSDTQYF. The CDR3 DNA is TGTGCCAGCAGCGTAGCTACGGTACGGACTAGCGTATCTGATACGCAGTATTTT.

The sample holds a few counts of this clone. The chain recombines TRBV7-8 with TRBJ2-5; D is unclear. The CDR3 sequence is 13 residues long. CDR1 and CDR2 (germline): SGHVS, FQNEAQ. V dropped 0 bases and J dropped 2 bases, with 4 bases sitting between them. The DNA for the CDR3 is TGTGCCAGCAGCTTAGCCAGTCAAGAGACCCAGTACTTC. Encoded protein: CASSLASQETQYF.

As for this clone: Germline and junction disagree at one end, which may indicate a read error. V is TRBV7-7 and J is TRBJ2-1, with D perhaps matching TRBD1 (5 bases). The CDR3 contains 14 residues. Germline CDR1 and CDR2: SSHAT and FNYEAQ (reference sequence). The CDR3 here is CASSLGAQGNEQFF. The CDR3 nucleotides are TGTGCTAGCAGCTTAGGCGCCCAGGGCAATGAGCAGTTCTTC.